The 13 T cell receptor beta chains listed next were all sequenced from one sample in a study of early T cells in non-severe SARS-CoV-2 infection. TCRdb processed the 5' RACE reads anew with MiXCR; each CDR3 protein has one entry. This table has roughly 75,000 distinct CDR3 sequences, around 12% appearing once. The specimen sequenced was whole blood. The receptors derive from an adult who was a healthcare worker with PCR-confirmed SARS-CoV-2 infection or an uninfected control (not recorded which).

The chain uses TRBV5-4 and TRBJ2-7, with D perhaps matching TRBD1 or TRBD2 (6 bases each). Trimming cost V 0 bases and J 5 bases, with 15 bases left between them. Germline CDR1 reads SGHNT; CDR2 reads YYREEE (reference sequence). This CDR3 region has 15 residues. CDR3 protein: CASSLVPGAGNEQYF. CDR3 DNA sequence: TGTGCCAGCAGCTTGGTTCCGGGGGCTGGCAACGAGCAGTACTTC. The full variable domain, completed using reference TRBV5-4 and TRBJ2-7, is ETGVTQSPTHLIKTRGQQVTLRCSSQSGHNTVSWYQQALGQGPQFIFQYYREEENGRGNFPPRFSGLQFPNYSSELNVNALELDDSALYLCASSLVPGAGNEQYFGPGTRLTVT.

The J gene is TRBJ2-7, the V gene TRBV5-1, with D hard to call. The CDR3 totals 12 residues. Germline CDR1 is SGHRS and CDR2 is YFSETQ. Between the trimmed V and J ends, which lost 1 base and 6 bases, there was a span of 8 bases. CDR3 protein: CASSLSPLEQYF. CDR3 bases: TGCGCCAGCAGCTTGTCCCCTCTCGAGCAGTACTTC.

This chain joins TRBV7-9 and TRBJ2-3; D remains unclear. With 2 bases removed from V and 0 bases from J, the gap between germline ends came to 6 bases. The germline gives CDR1 SEHNR, CDR2 FQNEAQ (reference sequence). CDR3 size: 14 residues. The CDR3 nucleotides are TGTGCCAGCAGCTTAAGCAGTAGCACAGATACGCAGTATTTT. This translates into CASSLSSSTDTQYF.

The chain uses TRBV5-4 and TRBJ2-7; either TRBD1 or TRBD2 may fit D (6 bases each). The CDR3 extends over 15 amino acids. The V gene's germline CDR1 is SGHNT and CDR2 YYREEE (reference sequence). V was cut by 4 bases and J by 6 bases, with 20 bases left in between. The CDR3 nucleotides are TGTGCCAGCAGCCCGGGGGCAGGGCAAGCGATCGAGCAGTACTTC. It specifies CASSPGAGQAIEQYF. Together with reference TRBV5-4 and TRBJ2-7, the CDR3 gives the full variable domain: ETGVTQSPTHLIKTRGQQVTLRCSSQSGHNTVSWYQQALGQGPQFIFQYYREEENGRGNFPPRFSGLQFPNYSSELNVNALELDDSALYLCASSPGAGQAIEQYFGPGTRLTVT.

The chain is built from TRBV4-1 and TRBJ2-3; 7 nucleotides match TRBD2. CDR1 MGHRA and CDR2 YSYEKL come from the germline V gene. The CDR3 has 18 amino acids. V lost 0 bases to trimming and J lost 2 bases; unmatched junction nucleotides: 11. CDR3 DNA: TGCGCCAGCAGCCAAGATACCGGGACTACACTACTCACAGATACGCAGTATTTT. This codes for CASSQDTGTTLLTDTQYF.

In this sample, this clonotype turned up many times. The chain carries TRBV7-9 and TRBJ2-3, with 13 bases aligning to TRBD2. V was pared by 4 bases and J by 6 bases, with 16 bases of the junction left unmatched. The CDR3 contains 19 residues. Germline V gene sequence: CDR1 SEHNR, CDR2 FQNEAQ (reference sequence). CDR3 sequence: CASSSLGTSGAMEGDTQYF. The CDR3 bases are TGTGCCAGCAGCTCCCTCGGGACTAGCGGGGCTATGGAGGGCGATACGCAGTATTTT. Drawing the rest from reference TRBV7-9 and TRBJ2-3, the complete variable domain is DTGVSQNPRHKITKRGQNVTFRCDPISEHNRLYWYRQTLGQGPEFLTYFQNEAQLEKSRLLSDRFSAERPKGSFSTLEIQRTEQGDSAMYLCASSSLGTSGAMEGDTQYFGPGTRLTVL.

The chain recombines TRBV19 with TRBJ2-7; tentatively, D is TRBD2 (5 bases). The length of the CDR3 is 13 residues. Trimming removed 3 bases from V and 0 bases from J, with 6 bases in between. Germline V lookup: CDR1 LNHDA, CDR2 SQIVND (reference sequence). DNA for the CDR3: TGTGCCAGTAGTATGGGGAGCTCCTACGAGCAGTACTTC. It yields the protein CASSMGSSYEQYF.

This clonotype was observed a handful of times. This rearrangement joins TRBV11-2 to TRBJ2-4; 7 positions match TRBD2. This CDR3 region has 16 residues. The J segment lost 8 bases and the V segment lost 2 bases, leaving 12 bases of the junction unmatched. Germline values: CDR1 SGHAT, CDR2 FQNNGV. CDR3 sequence reads: CASSLYGGRAEDIQYF. For the CDR3, the DNA is TGTGCCAGCAGCTTATACGGAGGGAGGGCCGAGGACATTCAGTACTTC.

The rearrangement joins TRBV7-2 to TRBJ2-1, with D perhaps TRBD2 (5 bases). Germline CDR1 SGHTA, CDR2 FQGNSA. This CDR3 is built from 14 residues. V lost 5 bases, J lost 6 bases, and 14 bases lay in between. The CDR3 spells CASSPRESANEQFF. CDR3 in DNA: TGTGCCAGCAGCCCCCGGGAAAGCGCCAATGAGCAGTTCTTC.

The rearrangement uses TRBV6-2 or TRBV6-3 and TRBJ2-7, with 10 bases identical to TRBD2. CDR1 and CDR2 from the germline V gene are MNHEY and SVGEGT. The CDR3 is made up of 15 amino acids. The V and J ends lost 2 bases and 7 bases, in that order; junction bases with no gene match: 8. This chain's CDR3 is CASSYALAGVHEQYF. CDR3 in DNA: TGTGCCAGCAGTTACGCCCTAGCGGGAGTGCATGAGCAGTACTTC.

The chain employs TRBV14 and TRBJ2-3; weak D call: TRBD2 (6 bases). Trimming pared 1 base from V and 8 bases from J, leaving 13 bases between. The CDR3 sequence is 14 residues long. Germline lookup yields CDR1 SGHDN and CDR2 FVKESK. CDR3 in DNA: TGTGCCAGCAGCCAAGCCATCGGTAGCGGTACGCAGTATTTT. Residues: CASSQAIGSGTQYF.

This clonotype was counted a few times. The chain uses TRBV5-4 and TRBJ2-7, with 8 bases aligning to TRBD1. Germline trimming cut 3 bases from V and 5 bases from J; bases unmatched to any gene: 7. This CDR3 has 14 amino acids. Germline V gives CDR1 SGHNT, CDR2 YYREEE (reference sequence). The CDR3 DNA sequence: TGTGCCAGCAGCTCACAGACAGGGGTCCACGAGCAGTACTTC. As protein: CASSSQTGVHEQYF.

This clonotype was recorded many times. V and J are TRBV29-1 and TRBJ2-7; either TRBD1 or TRBD2 may supply D (5 bases each). Germline assignment: CDR1 SQVTM and CDR2 ANQGSEA. The V gene lost 8 bases and the J gene lost 5 bases, with 16 bases spanning the gap. CDR3 length equals 12 residues. CDR3 region: CSISRGDHEQYF. CDR3 coding DNA: TGCAGCATTTCAAGAGGGGACCACGAGCAGTACTTC.